The clone carrying this TCR beta chain has just one count. The sample belongs to a study of OX40 agonist ivuxolimab in advanced cancers. Overall study context: Ivuxolimab, which is an agonistic anti-OX40 (CD134) antibody, was administered to the patients. Across the patients, intravenous ivuxolimab was delivered every 2 weeks at 0.01 to 10 mg/kg.

From germline, CDR1 is SNHLY and CDR2 FYNNEI. This CDR3 comprises 15 residues. Trimming took off 9 bases at V and 0 bases at J, with 17 bases between the two ends. Sequencing used immunoSEQ multiplex PCR; TCRdb keeps in-frame clones, though not all of them. The sample records around 80,000 clones, 85% to 90% being singletons. This sequence originates from an adult with an advanced solid tumor such as melanoma, head and neck, liver or kidney cancer. This chain uses TRBV2 with TRBJ1-2; D call uncertain. Material: CD4+ or CD8+ T cells sorted from blood, obtained in a trial of the OX40 agonist ivuxolimab. The CDR3 protein is CASVVQPHANYGYTF. The CDR3 DNA sequence: TGTGCCAGTGTAGTACAACCACACGCTAACTATGGCTACACCTTC.